This entry lists 5 T cell receptor beta chains sequenced from one sample in a study of T cells in Graves' hyperthyroidism and ophthalmopathy. Template material for amplifying TCR beta CDR3 regions consisted of RNA transcripts. First-round RT-PCR targeting the TCR CDR3 was performed with the HTBI primer set. TCRdb used MiXCR to reprocess the multiplex PCR reads, holding one entry per CDR3 protein. The table has fewer than 400,000 distinct CDR3 sequences, roughly 14% seen once. Sequenced input: blood. These receptors were obtained from a woman aged 18-29 years with Graves' hyperthyroidism that later progressed to Graves' ophthalmopathy.

This clonotype was picked up many times. The rearrangement joins TRBV3-1 to TRBJ2-5; no firm D call. Trimming removed 3 bases at V and 5 bases at J, with 7 bases between. The length of the CDR3 is 12 residues. Germline-derived CDR1 and CDR2 are LGHDT and YNNKEL (reference sequence). CDR3: CASSHLSETQYF. In DNA, the CDR3 is TGTGCCAGCAGCCACCTTAGTGAGACCCAGTACTTC.

In its sample, this clonotype was seen many times. The chain is built from TRBV6-6 and TRBJ2-7, with D perhaps matching TRBD1 or TRBD2 (5 bases each). V lost 2 bases and J 0 bases, leaving 8 bases between the germline ends. The CDR3 contains 14 residues. Germline V CDR1 and CDR2: MNHNY, SVGAGI (reference sequence). The chain's CDR3 is CASSYPGTSYEQYF. The CDR3, as DNA: TGTGCCAGCAGTTACCCGGGGACCTCCTACGAGCAGTACTTC.

This clonotype was seen ten or more times. This chain connects TRBV5-1 to TRBJ2-7, with TRBD2 as a possible D gene (6 bases). V was cut by 6 bases and J by 5 bases, with 18 bases left in between. CDR3 length: 14 residues. CDR1 is SGHRS and CDR2 is YFSETQ in the germline V gene. The CDR3, as DNA: TGCGCCAGCATATCCGACCCACCTAGCGACGAGCAGTACTTC. Translated, it gives CASISDPPSDEQYF. The whole variable domain, filled in from reference TRBV5-1 and TRBJ2-7, reads KAGVTQTPRYLIKTRGQQVTLSCSPISGHRSVSWYQQTPGQGLQFLFEYFSETQRNKGNFPGRFSGRQFSNSRSEMNVSTLELGDSALYLCASISDPPSDEQYFGPGTRLTVT.

This clonotype was seen many times. The V call is TRBV2, the J call TRBJ2-1; unclear D gene. Per germline, CDR1 SNHLY and CDR2 FYNNEI. The CDR3 contains 15 residues. V shed 7 bases and J shed 1 base, with 14 bases lying between them. In DNA, the CDR3 is TGTGCCAGCAAGGGCCTTACTGGTTCCTACAATGAGCAGTTCTTC. Its translation: CASKGLTGSYNEQFF.

Worth noting for this clonotype: A read error may be the cause here, since a much bigger clone is one base away. The chain links TRBV6-2 or TRBV6-3 to TRBJ2-3; 10 positions agree with TRBD2. Germline V CDR1 and CDR2: MNHEY, SVGEGT. Trimming cost V 4 bases and J 8 bases; bases outside gene matches: 15. The CDR3 spans 17 residues. CDR3 in DNA: TGTGCCAGCAGTTTTCAGCGGGAGGGCCTGGTTGCAGGTACGCAGTATTTT. Encoded protein: CASSFQREGLVAGTQYF.